This T cell receptor beta chain appears in the sequencing data of a study of blood T cell repertoires in COVID-19 (dated by TCRdb to the early 2020s). About the full investigation: Collaborator samples came from the United States, Italy and Spain and covered acute and convalescent phases of COVID-19. The prospective study material was composed of cDNA or gDNA derived from T cells, B-cell-depleted T cells, or PBMCs. The dataset comprised deeply sampled blood TCRbeta repertoires from subjects exposed to, actively infected with, or recovered from COVID-19. The repertoires were made available in a free public database intended to serve as a resource for research on the immune response to SARS-CoV-2. Samples came from the ongoing ImmuneRACE study (first 160 participants) plus 1,254 subjects from 6 global collaborators. Nearly every sample came with metadata listing a de-identified subject ID, COVID-19 status, age in years and sex. Where available, HLA class I and class II types were taken from metadata supplied by the sample provider and were not determined by assay-based typing. What the work shows at the level of the full study, not this receptor alone: How much clinical and demographic metadata was included differed by source and by participant, and the metadata was provided uncurated.

In the case of this clone: The antigen this receptor binds is unknown. The record has no base qualities; no much larger clone is one base away.

TCRbeta CDR3 regions were amplified from genomic DNA using the immunoSEQ Assay, a bias-controlled multiplex PCR. In the paper's pipeline: Within the assay, amplification of reference gene primers was used to estimate how many nucleated cells each sample contained. To quantify the absolute abundance of each unique TCRbeta CDR3 rearrangement, sequence reads were collapsed and filtered. For each sample, productive Simpson clonality was calculated as the square root of Simpson's diversity index across productive rearrangements. Not all clones reach the TCRdb copy of this immuneACCESS table, which keeps in-frame sequences only. Checked studies attribute under half of the gap to unresolved V genes and leave the rest unexplained. That table supplies the V and J calls and clone size; D and trimming were determined from the DNA. This sample holds more than 45,000 clones; 86% were observed only once. The leading ten clones occupy less than 3% of the sample.

One collaborating source in Seattle enrolled patients while the patients were actively infected and followed the patients over time throughout the course of disease. Whole blood was collected in K2EDTA tubes by collaborating institutions according to the institutions' own protocols. For TCRbeta analysis, collaborators shipped samples in one of three forms: frozen whole blood, isolated PBMCs, or DNA extracted from either of those sample types. Sequencing used peripheral blood. This sequence was found in a woman older than 75 with COVID-19, enrolled during active disease.

The DNA sequence follows: TGTGCCAGCAGCCCACCGGGACAGGGAGGTTATGGCTACACCTTC. The translation is CASSPPGQGGYGYTF. Recombination linked TRBV3-1 (or the pseudogene TRBV3-2) to TRBJ1-2, and TRBD1 matches 9 of the central bases. Inclusive of the bounding cysteine and phenylalanine, the CDR3 is 15 residues long. Only the CDR3 portion is preserved as DNA: 45 bases, with reading frame beginning at the first base. Ends trimmed: V by 4 bases, J by 5 bases; bases unmatched to a gene: 8. CDR1 is given as LGHDT and CDR2 as YNNKEL, both from the germline V gene (reference sequence).